A selection of T cell receptor beta chains follows, all from one sample in a study of T cell responses to AZD1222 COVID-19 vaccine. Profiling relied on immunoSEQ multiplex PCR, and the TCRdb table lists in-frame clones only, not all of them. The table records more than 100,000 clones, 85% to 95% of them present only once. The sequences come from peripheral blood, collected on day 0 of AZD1222 vaccination. The receptors shown here come from an adult in good health. The conserved cysteine and the conserved F or W are not part of the CDR3 here.

j_call,v_call,cdr3_aa
TRBJ1-1,TRBV11-2,ASSLDPGENTEAF
TRBJ2-3,TRBV7-6,ASSPARGSTDTQY
TRBJ1-5,TRBV20-1,SARDGQPQH
TRBJ1-5,TRBV24-1,ATGSTGGAGQPQH
TRBJ2-7,TRBV27,ASSRTPYEQY
TRBJ2-5,TRBV11-2,ASSLTGLARQETQY
TRBJ1-4,TRBV5-1,ASSLGPGGTGEKLF
TRBJ2-3,TRBV5-4,ASNPGADTDTQY
TRBJ1-2,TRBV9,ASSVEAVNYGYT
TRBJ2-3,TRBV6-2/TRBV6-3,ASSLYSGTASDTQY
TRBJ2-1,TRBV11-2,ASSRRGDFNNEQF
TRBJ1-4,TRBV7-6,ASSLQDTGTRNEKLF
TRBJ1-6,TRBV5-1,ASSLDRDSPLH
TRBJ2-7,TRBV27,ASSLIGQGYYEQY
TRBJ1-2,TRBV6-5,ASSLGGPHKSDT
TRBJ2-4,TRBV29-1,SVETSGRNIQY
TRBJ1-1,TRBV5-6,ASSLYAPSTEAF
TRBJ2-7,TRBV7-2,ASSLEVGEQY
TRBJ1-4,TRBV4-2,ASSPRGERTNEKLF
TRBJ1-1,TRBV18,ASSPPPGVPGTEAF
TRBJ2-5,TRBV11-3,ASSTRQGGQETQY
TRBJ2-7,TRBV21-1,ASSTGTPQYEQY
TRBJ1-3,TRBV6-6,ASSYSRGAKGNTIY
TRBJ2-2,TRBV6-1,ASSDTGYTGELF
TRBJ1-4,TRBV19,ASRRGAEKLF
TRBJ1-1,TRBV13,ASSLGSTNTEAF
TRBJ1-6,TRBV18,ASSLMLRDRQSSYNSPLH
TRBJ1-1,TRBV4-1,ASSQAIRGNTEAF
TRBJ2-7,TRBV19,ASSGGQGGYEQY
TRBJ2-5,TRBV24-1,ATSDRGLAQETQY
TRBJ1-5,TRBV7-2,ASRDRYSNQPQH
TRBJ2-1,TRBV7-3,ASSLVGSTDEQF
TRBJ2-1,TRBV14,ASSRLGVPYNEQF
TRBJ1-6,TRBV28,ASSLWSYNSPLH
TRBJ2-3,TRBV9,ASSTRLAGTRIRRTDTQY
TRBJ1-2,TRBV7-9,ASSFRGGNGYT
TRBJ1-1,TRBV9,ASSPADTEAF